This is a list of T cell receptor beta chains from one sample in a study of blood T cell repertoires in COVID-19. TCRdb's table, derived via immunoSEQ multiplex PCR, lists solely in-frame clones and lacks some. Of about 230,000 clones listed, 83% were seen once; the top ten hold under 3%. Sequencing used peripheral blood. These receptors all come from a woman in her seventies with active or convalescent COVID-19. The CDR3 runs from the conserved cysteine through the conserved F or W. A D gene is named only where the DNA matches it firmly.

d_call j_call v_call cdr3_aa cdr3_nt
TRBD2 TRBJ2-5 TRBV30 CAWKRGLATETQYF TGTGCCTGGAAAAGGGGACTAGCAACAGAGACCCAGTACTTC
TRBD1 TRBJ1-2 TRBV4-2 CASSHPLFGQGTNYGYTF TGTGCCAGCAGCCATCCCCTTTTCGGACAGGGAACTAACTATGGCTACACCTTC
TRBD1 TRBJ2-1 TRBV11-2 CASSTRTGYNEQFF TGTGCCAGCAGCACGAGGACAGGGTACAATGAGCAGTTCTTC
TRBD2 TRBJ2-7 TRBV6-5 CASSRSGGVFEQYF TGTGCCAGCAGTCGTAGCGGGGGGGTGTTCGAGCAGTACTTC
. TRBJ1-5 TRBV10-3 CAISEAGHSNQPQHF TGTGCCATCAGTGAAGCAGGACATAGCAATCAGCCCCAGCATTTT
. TRBJ2-1 TRBV7-2 CASSLGREVVNEQFF TGTGCCAGCAGCTTAGGCAGGGAAGTCGTCAATGAGCAGTTCTTC
. TRBJ1-6 TRBV9 CASSVSPVENSPLHF TGTGCCAGCAGCGTCTCTCCGGTAGAGAATTCACCCCTCCACTTT
. TRBJ1-2 TRBV2 CASSEEAGYGYTF TGTGCCAGCAGTGAGGAGGCAGGCTATGGCTACACCTTC
TRBD1 TRBJ2-4 TRBV27 CASGVQGAGNIQYF TGTGCCAGCGGAGTACAGGGGGCAGGAAACATTCAATACTTC
TRBD2 TRBJ2-1 TRBV19 CASSSGVGLGGLNEQFF TGTGCCAGTAGTTCCGGGGTTGGATTGGGAGGGCTCAATGAGCAGTTCTTC
. TRBJ2-1 TRBV3-1/TRBV3-2 CASSQAGASEQFF TGTGCCAGCAGCCAAGCAGGGGCCTCTGAGCAGTTCTTC
TRBD1 TRBJ1-2 TRBV5-5 CASRHAGTAFSNYGYTF TGTGCCAGCAGACACGCCGGGACAGCTTTTTCTAACTATGGCTACACCTTC
. TRBJ2-7 TRBV5-1 CASSLAMTRYEQYF TGCGCCAGCAGCTTGGCCATGACAAGGTACGAGCAGTACTTC